Listed below are T cell receptor beta chains from one sample, sequenced in a study of shared clonotypes between healthy human individuals. The repertoire was sequenced with immunoSEQ multiplex PCR; TCRdb's copy has only in-frame clones and lacks some. The table records 550,000 to 600,000 clones, roughly 79% of them present only once. Sample: PBMCs. Source of these receptors: a woman aged 40 to 50 in good health. Some clones in this sample may be carry-over from other donors' samples. The CDR3 runs from the conserved cysteine through the conserved F or W. D genes are given only for firm matches. Size values are once, few and many counts, or a class for expanded clones, and some rows have none.

v_call	d_call	j_call	clone_size	cdr3_aa	cdr3_nt
TRBV4-2	NA	TRBJ2-7	NA	CASSQDLGQSLYEQYF	TGTGCCAGCAGCCAAGATCTAGGACAGAGCCTCTACGAGCAGTACTTC
TRBV28	NA	TRBJ2-4	NA	CASSPLAEAKNIQYF	TGTGCCAGCAGTCCCCTGGCTGAAGCCAAAAACATTCAGTACTTC
TRBV27	NA	TRBJ2-3	NA	CASSLRQGTDTQYF	TGTGCCAGCAGTTTAAGGCAGGGAACAGATACGCAGTATTTT
TRBV28	TRBD2	TRBJ2-5	NA	CASSSTSGQETQYF	TGTGCCAGCAGTTCGACTAGCGGACAAGAGACCCAGTACTTC
TRBV10-3	NA	TRBJ1-2	NA	CAISLDGNYGYTF	TGTGCCATCAGCCTAGACGGCAACTATGGCTACACCTTC
TRBV9	TRBD2	TRBJ2-1	NA	CASSVLLTGGVNEQFF	TGTGCCAGCAGCGTACTTTTAACGGGAGGAGTCAATGAGCAGTTCTTC
TRBV2	TRBD1	TRBJ2-7	few	CASSPNQRTGRSEQYF	TGTGCCAGCAGTCCCAACCAACGGACAGGCCGCAGCGAGCAGTACTTC
TRBV7-6	NA	TRBJ2-7	NA	CASSQGGWAYEQYF	TGTGCCAGCAGCCAAGGGGGGTGGGCCTACGAGCAGTACTTC
TRBV9	NA	TRBJ2-7	NA	CASSVGGSGTYEQYF	TGTGCCAGCAGCGTTGGAGGGAGTGGGACCTACGAGCAGTACTTC
TRBV9	TRBD2	TRBJ2-3	NA	CASSDPTSGPLGDTQYF	TGTGCCAGCAGCGACCCTACTAGCGGTCCGCTGGGGGATACGCAGTATTTT
TRBV7-6	TRBD2	TRBJ2-5	NA	CASSLGASGYQETQYF	TGTGCCAGCAGCTTAGGGGCTAGCGGCTACCAAGAGACCCAGTACTTC
TRBV28	NA	TRBJ2-6	NA	CASSTQKSGANVLTF	TGTGCCAGCAGTACTCAGAAATCTGGGGCCAACGTCCTGACTTTC
TRBV5-1	TRBD2	TRBJ2-5	NA	CASSTGLAGSQETQYF	TGCGCCAGCAGCACCGGACTAGCGGGATCCCAAGAGACCCAGTACTTC
TRBV19	TRBD2	TRBJ2-1	once	CASREQRDINEQFF	TGTGCCAGTAGGGAGCAGCGGGATATTAATGAGCAGTTCTTC
TRBV7-2	TRBD2	TRBJ2-7	NA	CASSYLWGSGRHEQYF	TGTGCCAGCAGCTACCTATGGGGTAGCGGGAGACACGAGCAGTACTTC
TRBV28	TRBD2	TRBJ2-4	NA	CASSDDSGGIQYF	TGTGCCAGCAGTGATGACTCGGGGGGCATTCAGTACTTC
TRBV27	TRBD2	TRBJ2-7	NA	CASRHGLAVSYEQYF	TGTGCCAGCAGACACGGACTAGCGGTATCCTACGAGCAGTACTTC
TRBV7-9	TRBD1	TRBJ2-6	few	CASSRTGGAGANVLTF	TGTGCCAGCAGCCGGACAGGGGGCGCTGGGGCCAACGTCCTGACTTTC
TRBV18	TRBD2	TRBJ2-7	NA	CASSPIPTSGGNYEQYF	TGTGCCAGCTCACCAATCCCGACTAGCGGGGGAAATTACGAGCAGTACTTC
TRBV27	TRBD2	TRBJ2-7	NA	CAVFGPKREAGYEQYF	TGTGCCGTCTTTGGGCCCAAGCGGGAGGCCGGATACGAGCAGTACTTC
TRBV29-1	NA	TRBJ2-1	NA	CSVVDYNEQFF	TGCAGCGTTGTAGACTACAATGAGCAGTTCTTC
TRBV27	NA	TRBJ1-5	NA	CASSGGRSNQPQHF	TGTGCCAGCAGTGGAGGGCGGAGCAATCAGCCCCAGCATTTT
TRBV28	NA	TRBJ1-1	NA	CASSWRPTEAFF	TGTGCCAGCAGTTGGAGGCCCACTGAAGCTTTCTTT
TRBV4-3	TRBD2	TRBJ2-7	NA	CASSPSHTSGSQPYF	TGCGCCAGCAGCCCGAGTCACACTAGCGGGAGCCAACCGTACTTC
TRBV6-6	TRBD1	TRBJ1-2	few	CASSDRGENGYTF	TGTGCCAGCTCCGACAGGGGAGAGAATGGCTACACCTTC
TRBV6-1	NA	TRBJ2-5	NA	CASTILQGGETQYF	TGTGCCAGCACTATATTACAGGGTGGAGAGACCCAGTACTTC
TRBV4-1	NA	TRBJ1-2	NA	CASSQEREVDYGYTF	TGCGCCAGCAGCCAAGAGAGGGAGGTGGACTATGGCTACACCTTC
TRBV7-9	NA	TRBJ1-2	NA	CASSLGAYGYTF	TGTGCCAGCAGCTTAGGGGCCTATGGCTACACCTTC
TRBV9	NA	TRBJ2-5	NA	CASSVASAYQETQYF	TGTGCCAGCAGCGTGGCTAGCGCATACCAAGAGACCCAGTACTTC
TRBV28	NA	TRBJ2-3	NA	CASSRADTSTDTQYF	TGTGCCAGCAGTCGAGCGGATACTAGCACAGATACGCAGTATTTT
TRBV6-1	NA	TRBJ1-5	NA	CASSEEDGANQPQHF	TGTGCCAGCAGTGAAGAGGACGGGGCGAATCAGCCCCAGCATTTT
TRBV18	TRBD1	TRBJ2-7	once	CASSPGTGGDEQYF	TGTGCCAGCTCACCAGGGACAGGGGGAGACGAGCAGTACTTC
TRBV14	TRBD2	TRBJ2-1	NA	CASSQGSGRAPEQFF	TGTGCCAGCAGCCAAGGTAGCGGGAGGGCCCCTGAGCAGTTCTTC
TRBV18	NA	TRBJ2-4	NA	CASSQGAGDIQYF	TGTGCCAGCTCACAGGGAGCCGGGGACATTCAGTACTTC
TRBV19	TRBD2	TRBJ2-7	NA	CASSKTGTSGSIYEQYF	TGTGCCAGTAGTAAAACCGGGACTAGCGGGAGTATCTACGAGCAGTACTTC
TRBV6-6	TRBD1	TRBJ1-5	NA	CASSGTGFDQPQHF	TGTGCCAGCAGCGGGACAGGGTTCGATCAGCCCCAGCATTTT
TRBV5-4	TRBD2	TRBJ2-3	few	CASSMGLAGVTDTQYF	TGTGCCAGCAGCATGGGACTAGCGGGAGTAACAGATACGCAGTATTTT
TRBV10-1	NA	TRBJ2-1	NA	CASRAPGVDEQFF	TGCGCCAGCAGGGCCCCAGGGGTGGATGAGCAGTTCTTC
TRBV5-4	TRBD1	TRBJ1-3	few	CASSLAGTGSNTIYF	TGTGCCAGCAGCTTGGCGGGGACAGGATCCAACACCATATATTTT
TRBV11-2	TRBD2	TRBJ2-7	NA	CASSPLQREGAYEQYF	TGTGCCAGCAGCCCCCTCCAGCGGGAAGGGGCCTACGAGCAGTACTTC
TRBV6-1	NA	TRBJ1-5	NA	CASSESRVPNQPQHF	TGTGCCAGCAGTGAATCACGGGTCCCCAATCAGCCCCAGCATTTT
TRBV27	NA	TRBJ1-5	few	CASSLEGGRWPQHF	TGTGCCAGCAGTTTAGAAGGGGGTAGGTGGCCCCAGCATTTT
TRBV15	TRBD1	TRBJ2-4	NA	CATSRAGGNIQYF	TGTGCCACCAGCAGAGCAGGGGGAAACATTCAGTACTTC
TRBV6-5	TRBD1	TRBJ2-7	NA	CASSRGQGSYEQYF	TGTGCCAGCAGCCGGGGACAGGGATCGTACGAGCAGTACTTC
TRBV7-2	NA	TRBJ2-1	NA	CASSLEGGSYNEQFF	TGTGCCAGCAGCTTAGAGGGTGGCTCTTACAATGAGCAGTTCTTC
TRBV10-1	TRBD1	TRBJ2-3	NA	CASSESGGYGTDTQYF	TGCGCCAGCAGTGAGTCAGGGGGCTATGGCACAGATACGCAGTATTTT
TRBV5-6	NA	TRBJ2-6	once	CASSLGVASGANVLTF	TGTGCCAGCAGCTTGGGAGTGGCCTCTGGGGCCAACGTCCTGACTTTC
TRBV29-1	TRBD1	TRBJ2-7	NA	CSVVSFPPRDRGYEQYF	TGCAGCGTCGTCTCCTTTCCACCCCGGGACAGGGGCTACGAGCAGTACTTC
TRBV30	NA	TRBJ2-7	NA	CAWSALYEQYF	TGTGCCTGGAGTGCCCTCTACGAGCAGTACTTC